These T cell receptor beta chains were read from a single sample in a study of blood T cells in healthy people across ages. Via MiXCR, TCRdb re-called the 5' RACE reads, giving one row per CDR3 protein. The top ten clones hold 6.5% to 10% of a sample with some 1.4 million distinct CDR3 sequences, 40% to 50% of them seen once. Specimen: blood. These TCRs come from a young woman in good health. Each CDR3 is given with its conserved first and last residue. The order of the fields is CDR3 protein, CDR3 DNA, clone size, J gene, V gene, D gene. The D gene is left open where the match is weak. Clone size is stated in some rows and not others, as once, few, many or a class when expanded.

CASKGLGNYNEQFF	TGCGCCAGCAAGGGACTAGGGAACTACAATGAGCAGTTCTTC	few	TRBJ2-1	TRBV5-1	TRBD2
CASSQEGRGITYEQYF	TGTGCCAGCAGCCAAGAAGGCAGGGGCATTACCTACGAGCAGTACTTC	.	TRBJ2-7	TRBV4-2	.
CAGSRRGYNEQFF	TGTGCCGGTTCCCGGCGGGGCTACAATGAGCAGTTCTTC	once	TRBJ2-1	TRBV2	.
CSVPLHGRSTDTQYF	TGCAGTGTTCCACTACACGGGAGGAGCACAGATACGCAGTATTTT	.	TRBJ2-3	TRBV20-1	TRBD2
CASSYSVDRTYNSPLHF	TGTGCCAGCAGTTACTCTGTAGATCGGACCTATAATTCACCCCTCCACTTT	.	TRBJ1-6	TRBV6-5	.
CASSLLGGTKNIQYF	TGTGCCAGCAGTTTATTGGGGGGAACCAAAAACATTCAGTACTTC	.	TRBJ2-4	TRBV27	.
CASAGQGLVTEAFF	TGTGCTAGTGCCGGACAGGGTCTGGTCACTGAAGCTTTCTTT	.	TRBJ1-1	TRBV12-5	TRBD1
CSARDPNLYEQYF	TGCAGTGCTAGAGACCCCAATCTCTACGAGCAGTACTTC	few	TRBJ2-7	TRBV20-1	.
CSASSGLEQFF	TGCAGTGCTAGTTCTGGACTCGAGCAGTTCTTC	few	TRBJ2-1	TRBV20-1	.
CASSLDSPQQFF	TGTGCCAGCAGCCTAGACAGCCCCCAGCAGTTCTTC	few	TRBJ2-1	TRBV14	.
CASSERLARGNEQFF	TGTGCCAGCAGTGAACGCCTAGCACGAGGCAATGAGCAGTTCTTC	few	TRBJ2-1	TRBV2	.
CSSYRGSETQYF	TGCAGCTCTTACAGGGGTTCAGAGACCCAGTACTTC	many	TRBJ2-5	TRBV29-1	TRBD1
CASSQEISGNYGYTF	TGTGCCAGCAGCCAAGAAATTTCGGGAAACTATGGCTACACCTTC	.	TRBJ1-2	TRBV14	.